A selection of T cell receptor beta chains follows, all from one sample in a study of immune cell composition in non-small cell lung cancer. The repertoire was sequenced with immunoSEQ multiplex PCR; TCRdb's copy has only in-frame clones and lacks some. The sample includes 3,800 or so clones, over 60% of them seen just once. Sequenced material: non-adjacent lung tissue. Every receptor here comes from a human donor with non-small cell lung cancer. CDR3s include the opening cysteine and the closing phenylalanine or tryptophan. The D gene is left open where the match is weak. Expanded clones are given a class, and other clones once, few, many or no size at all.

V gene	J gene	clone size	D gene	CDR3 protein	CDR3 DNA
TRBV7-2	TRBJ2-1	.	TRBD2	CASSLIAGAYNEQFF	TGTGCCAGCAGCTTAATTGCGGGAGCCTACAATGAGCAGTTCTTC
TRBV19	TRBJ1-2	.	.	CASSIEYSRIGGYTF	TGTGCCAGTAGTATAGAGTACAGTAGAATTGGTGGCTACACCTTC
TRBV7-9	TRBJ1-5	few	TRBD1	CATGTGDQPQHF	TGTGCCACCGGGACAGGAGATCAGCCCCAGCATTTT
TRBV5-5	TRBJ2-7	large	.	CASSLAGVSYEQYF	TGTGCCAGCAGCTTGGCGGGCGTTTCCTACGAGCAGTACTTC
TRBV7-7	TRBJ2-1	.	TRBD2	CASSLGTSGRADEQFF	TGTGCCAGCAGCTTAGGGACTAGCGGGAGGGCGGATGAGCAGTTCTTC
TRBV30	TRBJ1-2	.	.	CAWSEAGIYGYTF	TGTGCCTGGAGTGAGGCAGGGATCTATGGCTACACCTTC
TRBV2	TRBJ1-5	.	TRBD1	CASRGTGFNQPQHF	TGTGCCAGCAGAGGGACAGGTTTCAATCAGCCCCAGCATTTT
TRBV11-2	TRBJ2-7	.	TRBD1	CASTKGTGGFEQYF	TGTGCCAGCACTAAAGGGACAGGGGGCTTCGAGCAGTACTTC
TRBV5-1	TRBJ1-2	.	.	CASSLVGQVSYGYTF	TGCGCCAGCAGCTTGGTAGGGCAGGTTTCCTATGGCTACACCTTC
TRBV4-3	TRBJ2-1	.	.	CASSQDYGGEPYNEQFF	TGCGCCAGCAGCCAAGACTACGGGGGAGAACCCTACAATGAGCAGTTCTTC
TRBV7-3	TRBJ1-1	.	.	CASRQGLNTEAFF	TGTGCCAGCAGACAGGGCTTGAACACTGAAGCTTTCTTT
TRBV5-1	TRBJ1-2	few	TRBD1	CASTPAGQGRRGYTF	TGCGCCAGCACCCCGGCGGGACAGGGGAGACGTGGCTACACCTTC
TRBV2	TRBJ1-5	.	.	CASSEGLSNQPQHF	TGTGCCAGCAGTGAAGGGTTGAGCAATCAGCCCCAGCATTTT
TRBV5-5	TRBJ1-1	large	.	CASSLSALNTEAFF	TGTGCCAGCAGCTTGAGCGCGCTTAACACTGAAGCTTTCTTT
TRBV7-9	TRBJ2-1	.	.	CASSLQLGAYNEQFF	TGTGCCAGCAGCTTACAGCTAGGTGCCTACAATGAGCAGTTCTTC
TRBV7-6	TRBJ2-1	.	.	CASSSMRRNNEQFF	TGTGCCAGCAGCTCCATGCGCCGGAACAATGAGCAGTTCTTC